This TCR beta chain was captured by sequencing in a study of OX40 agonist ivuxolimab in advanced cancers. As for the study in general: A partial response was reached by three patients: one with hepatocellular carcinoma and two with cutaneous melanoma.

Ends included, the CDR3 has 9 residues. Repertoires were generated with immunoSEQ multiplex PCR, while TCRdb's copy carries only in-frame clones and drops some. The sample gives approximately 13,000 clones, roughly 69% of which show up once; over 20% is in the top ten. In regard to this clone: The conserved closing phenylalanine or tryptophan is absent in this CDR3, likely reflecting a read error. The DNA is left out, because the CDR3 cannot be placed on it with certainty; the CDR3 is given as TCRdb lists it.

The sample here was CD4+ or CD8+ T cells sorted from blood, taken in a trial of the OX40 agonist ivuxolimab. The V gene is TRBV21-1, the J gene TRBJ1-1. TRBV21-1 is designated a pseudogene. The receptor comes from an adult with an advanced solid tumor such as melanoma, head and neck, liver or kidney cancer. CDR3: CATLLTRQH.